The 23 T cell receptor beta chains below come from one sample, sequenced in a study of PD-1 blockade in classical Hodgkin lymphoma. Regarding time point: newly diagnosed, previously untreated cHL patient sample. Generated by immunoSEQ multiplex PCR, the TCRdb table keeps only in-frame clones and is missing some. Among 70,000 or so clones listed, about 93% were seen once. The source material was peripheral blood mononuclear cells (PBMCs). The receptors stem from a human donor with classical Hodgkin lymphoma.

The chain carries TRBV10-1 and TRBJ2-2; D is unclear. There are 13 residues in the CDR3. CDR1 and CDR2 (germline): WNHNN, SYGVQD (reference sequence). Trimming stripped 6 bases from V and 7 bases from J, with 12 bases between. CDR3 residues: CASSGYMLGELFF. CDR3 coding DNA: TGCGCCAGCAGCGGCTATATGCTCGGGGAGCTGTTTTTT.

The V call is TRBV4-2, the J call TRBJ2-1; tentative D call: TRBD1 (5 bases). Trimming took off 4 bases at V and 7 bases at J, with 17 bases between the two ends. Germline V gene lookup returns CDR1 LGHNA and CDR2 YNFKEQ. The CDR3 contains 15 residues. The CDR3 is CASSPAPGAGNEQFF. The CDR3 DNA follows: TGTGCCAGCAGCCCAGCACCTGGGGCCGGGAATGAGCAGTTCTTC.

V and J are TRBV4-3 and TRBJ1-4, with D maybe TRBD1 (5 bases). Germline values: CDR1 LGHNA, CDR2 YSLEER. CDR3 length: 15 residues. V dropped 3 bases and J dropped 1 base, with 9 bases sitting between them. The chain's CDR3 is CASSQGTGTNEKLFF. The CDR3 bases are TGCGCCAGCAGCCAGGGCACAGGAACTAATGAAAAACTGTTTTTT.

V gene TRBV6-5 combines with J gene TRBJ2-3; unclear D gene. Germline CDR1 is MNHEY and CDR2 is SVGAGI. This CDR3 comprises 11 residues. Between the trimmed V and J ends, which lost 10 bases and 2 bases, there was a span of 7 bases. The CDR3 spells CATLFTDTQYF. CDR3 sequence (DNA): TGTGCCACACTGTTCACAGATACGCAGTATTTT.

The rearrangement uses TRBV19 and TRBJ2-7; either TRBD1 or TRBD2 may fit D (6 bases each). CDR3 size: 20 residues. V was pared by 6 bases and J by 4 bases, with 34 bases between. From germline, CDR1 is LNHDA and CDR2 SQIVND (reference sequence). In DNA, the CDR3 is TGTGCCAGTAGCGGAATAACGTCAAACGGGGGCCCAGTGATTCGATACGAGCAGTACTTC. Translating gives CASSGITSNGGPVIRYEQYF.

The chain joins TRBV7-9 to TRBJ2-7; 10 bases align to TRBD1. CDR1 and CDR2 (germline): SEHNR, FQNEAQ (reference sequence). The length of the CDR3 is 16 residues. Trimming removed 0 bases from V and 0 bases from J; junction bases left unmatched: 2. The CDR3 loop reads CASSLAGTGASYEQYF. CDR3 DNA: TGTGCCAGCAGCTTAGCTGGGACAGGGGCCTCCTACGAGCAGTACTTC.

This chain uses TRBV11-2 with TRBJ1-4; 8 bases map to TRBD1. The CDR3 consists of 15 residues. Germline assignment: CDR1 SGHAT and CDR2 FQNNGV. The trim removed 6 bases at V and 5 bases at J, leaving 8 bases unmatched. The chain's CDR3 is CASSISDRENEKLFF. The CDR3 region has the DNA TGTGCCAGCAGTATTTCGGACAGGGAAAATGAAAAACTGTTTTTT.

This clone was picked up one time. The V and J genes are TRBV5-6 and TRBJ1-1; the match to TRBD1 covers 8 bases. The ends lost 2 bases at V and 4 bases at J; junction bases unmatched: 19. The CDR3 extends over 19 amino acids. CDR1 is SGHDT, CDR2 YYEEEE, per germline. As DNA, the CDR3 is TGTGCCAGCAGCTTAGATGGCACCGAACGGAATACAGGGGGCACTGAAGCTTTCTTT. Translation gives CASSLDGTERNTGGTEAFF.

This rearrangement joins TRBV4-1 to TRBJ2-5; possible D gene TRBD2, 6 bases. The CDR3 totals 15 residues. V was trimmed by 6 bases and J by 1 base, leaving 15 bases between them. Per the germline V gene, CDR1 is MGHRA and CDR2 is YSYEKL. The DNA for the CDR3 is TGCGCCAGCAGGCACCTCTCCGGGGGCCAAGAGACCCAGTACTTC. Translation gives CASRHLSGGQETQYF.

This sequence joins TRBV10-1 and TRBJ1-1; 7 nucleotides match TRBD1. This CDR3 is built from 13 residues. Germline V gene sequence: CDR1 WNHNN, CDR2 SYGVQD (reference sequence). V was pared by 3 bases and J by 4 bases, with 2 bases of the junction left unmatched. CDR3 protein: CASSDYRGTEAFF. The CDR3, as DNA: TGCGCCAGCAGTGACTACAGGGGCACTGAAGCTTTCTTT.

The chain couples TRBV15 to TRBJ1-5, with TRBD1 matching over 7 bases. J gave up 4 bases and V 0 bases, and 12 bases lay outside the gene matches. This CDR3 comprises 18 residues. Germline assignment: CDR1 LNHNV and CDR2 YYDKDF (reference sequence). CDR3 loop: CATSRDLARTGGNQPQHF. The CDR3 region has the DNA TGTGCCACCAGCAGAGATCTAGCGAGGACAGGTGGGAATCAGCCCCAGCATTTT.

The chain links TRBV28 to TRBJ1-5; unclear D gene. Trimming took off 5 bases at V and 2 bases at J, with 16 bases between the two ends. The CDR3 has 16 residues. The germline V gene has CDR1 MDHEN and CDR2 SYDVKM. The CDR3 loop reads CASSSRSWYGNQPQHF. The CDR3 region has the DNA TGTGCCAGCAGTAGCCGTAGTTGGTACGGCAATCAGCCCCAGCATTTT.

The V gene is TRBV9, the J gene TRBJ2-3; 9 bases are shared with TRBD2. The germline CDR1 and CDR2 sequences are SGDLS and YYNGEE. V shed 0 bases, J shed 1 base, and the junction held 15 bases outside the gene matches. This CDR3 is 20 amino acids long. CDR3 loop: CASSVALAGSSPWGTDTQYF. DNA for the CDR3: TGTGCCAGCAGCGTAGCTCTAGCGGGAAGTTCCCCTTGGGGCACAGATACGCAGTATTTT. The whole variable domain, remainder taken from reference TRBV9 and TRBJ2-3, is DSGVTQTPKHLITATGQRVTLRCSPRSGDLSVYWYQQSLDQGLQFLIQYYNGEERAKGNILERFSAQQFPDLHSELNLSSLELGDSALYFCASSVALAGSSPWGTDTQYFGPGTRLTVL.

The chain uses TRBV25-1 and TRBJ1-2; D is perhaps TRBD1 (6 bases). V was shortened by 0 bases and J by 4 bases, with 6 bases between the two germline ends. The CDR3 consists of 13 residues. Germline CDR1 MGHDK, CDR2 SYGVNS. The CDR3 loop is CASSEYRGYGYTF. CDR3 DNA sequence: TGTGCCAGCAGTGAATACAGGGGCTATGGCTACACCTTC.

This clone was recorded once. The chain joins TRBV2 to TRBJ2-7; a weak D match, TRBD2 (6 bases). V was trimmed by 6 bases and J by 4 bases, leaving 10 bases between them. The CDR3 is 12 residues long. The germline gives CDR1 SNHLY, CDR2 FYNNEI. In nucleotides, the CDR3 is TGTGCCAGCAGCTATAGCGGATACGAGCAGTACTTC. Translation: CASSYSGYEQYF.

The gene calls are TRBV11-2 and TRBJ2-7; D may be TRBD2 (5 bases). CDR1 is SGHAT, CDR2 FQNNGV, per germline. The CDR3 length is 14 residues. V was cut by 5 bases and J by 1 base, with 12 bases left in between. The CDR3 region is CASSDRTGSYEQYF. The CDR3 DNA reads as TGTGCCAGCAGCGATAGGACGGGATCCTACGAGCAGTACTTC.

The chain is built from TRBV28 and TRBJ2-1; TRBD2 matches at 9 bases. Germline lookup yields CDR1 MDHEN and CDR2 SYDVKM. V gave up 4 bases and J gave up 4 bases; unmatched junction bases: 14. There are 18 residues in the CDR3. This CDR3 reads CASSSRTFLAGVYNEQFF. Written as DNA, the CDR3 is TGTGCCAGCAGTTCCCGGACGTTTTTAGCGGGAGTGTACAATGAGCAGTTCTTC.

The chain is built from TRBV27 and TRBJ2-3; 14 bases align to TRBD2. Germline V gives CDR1 MNHEY, CDR2 SMNVEV (reference sequence). V lost 2 bases to trimming and J lost 3 bases; unmatched junction nucleotides: 13. This CDR3 spans 20 amino acids. The chain's CDR3 is CASSLVRITGTSGGTDTQYF. CDR3 DNA sequence: TGTGCCAGCAGTTTAGTCAGGATAACCGGGACTAGCGGGGGAACAGATACGCAGTATTTT.

This clone was counted once. The V call is TRBV7-9, the J call TRBJ1-5; no reliable D call. The CDR3 consists of 15 residues. Trimming pared 3 bases from V and 5 bases from J, leaving 14 bases between. The germline gives CDR1 SEHNR, CDR2 FQNEAQ (reference sequence). CDR3 region: CASSLSSEWHQPQHF. The CDR3 DNA sequence: TGTGCCAGCAGCTTGTCTTCAGAATGGCATCAGCCCCAGCATTTT.

The chain recombines TRBV7-6 with TRBJ1-4; no reliable D call. Trimming left V 5 bases short and J 0 bases short, with 10 bases between. This CDR3 contains 15 residues. The V gene's germline CDR1 is SGHVS and CDR2 FNYEAQ. The CDR3 loop is CASSPRPATNEKLFF. In DNA, the CDR3 is TGTGCCAGCAGCCCGCGACCGGCAACTAATGAAAAACTGTTTTTT.

This chain uses TRBV11-2 with TRBJ2-7, with 8 nucleotides matching TRBD2. The CDR3 loop spans 13 amino acids. Unmatched junction bases numbered 9, after V lost 5 bases and J lost 9 bases. Germline CDR1 and CDR2: SGHAT and FQNNGV. The CDR3 DNA reads as TGTGCCAGCAGCCTCGGGGGGGATAGGGCGCAGTACTTC. Protein product: CASSLGGDRAQYF.

The V call is TRBV5-8, the J call TRBJ2-3; 7 nucleotides line up with TRBD1. Per the germline V gene, CDR1 is SGHTS and CDR2 is YDEGEE. The ends lost 1 base at V and 3 bases at J; junction bases unmatched: 5. The CDR3 runs to 15 residues. The CDR3 coding sequence is TGTGCCAGCAGCTTGACAGGGGATAGGACAGATACGCAGTATTTT. This codes for CASSLTGDRTDTQYF.

The rearrangement joins TRBV19 to TRBJ1-1; the match to TRBD1 covers 9 bases. J was trimmed by 1 base and V by 5 bases; bases with no gene match: 2. CDR3 size: 14 residues. In germline, CDR1 is LNHDA, CDR2 SQIVND (reference sequence). CDR3 coding DNA: TGTGCCAGTAGTTCGGGACAGGGGAACACTGAAGCTTTCTTT. Translation gives CASSSGQGNTEAFF.